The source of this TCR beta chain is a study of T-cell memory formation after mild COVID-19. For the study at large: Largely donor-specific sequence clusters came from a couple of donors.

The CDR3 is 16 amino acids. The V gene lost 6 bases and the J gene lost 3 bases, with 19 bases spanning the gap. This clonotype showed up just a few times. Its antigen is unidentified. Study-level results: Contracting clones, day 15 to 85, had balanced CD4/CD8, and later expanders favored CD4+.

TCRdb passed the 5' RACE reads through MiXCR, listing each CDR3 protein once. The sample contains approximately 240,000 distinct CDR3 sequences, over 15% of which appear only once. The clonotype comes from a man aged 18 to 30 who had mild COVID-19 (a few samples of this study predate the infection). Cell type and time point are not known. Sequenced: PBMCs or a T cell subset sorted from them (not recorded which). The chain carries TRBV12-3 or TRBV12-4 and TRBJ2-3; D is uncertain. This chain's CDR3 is CASRRTLGFRTDTQYF. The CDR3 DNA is TGTGCCAGCAGACGCACCTTAGGGTTTCGGACAGATACGCAGTATTTT.